This T cell receptor beta chain was profiled in a study of T-cell memory formation after mild COVID-19. Background on the study: TCR clusters showed largely donor specificity. General study points: Confirmation was lacking for SARS-CoV-2 specificity of second-wave clones that peaked on day 37.

TCRdb processed the 5' RACE reads anew with MiXCR; each CDR3 protein has one entry. The table lists under 400,000 distinct CDR3 sequences, around a fifth of them singletons. Remarks on this clonotype: Its antigen is currently unknown.

The sample comprised PBMCs or a T cell subset sorted from them (not recorded which). The sequence was obtained from an adult woman who had mild COVID-19 (a few samples of this study predate the infection). Cell type and time point are not known.

CDR3 amino acids: CATSRRFGDSDEQYF. The CDR3 DNA is TGTGCCACCAGCAGACGCTTCGGGGACAGTGACGAGCAGTACTTC. The chain joins TRBV15 to TRBJ2-7, with 7 bases lining up with TRBD1. Germline CDR1 LNHNV, CDR2 YYDKDF (reference sequence). The trim removed 2 bases at V and 5 bases at J, leaving 9 bases unmatched. The CDR3 has 15 residues.